The source of this T cell receptor (beta chain) is a study of T cells in Graves' hyperthyroidism and ophthalmopathy (dated by TCRdb to the late 2010s). Notes on the research overall: Peripheral blood samples were taken at the time of initial diagnosis, prior to any treatment. TCR V-J signatures able to tell the groups apart were searched for in a discovery cohort of about a hundred patients, of whom about 40 had Graves' ophthalmopathy and about 60 had stable Graves' hyperthyroidism. Whether ophthalmopathy could be predicted prospectively was tested in an independent validation cohort made up of about 20 hyperthyroidism patients plus 17 patients who later progressed to ophthalmopathy. The 90 to 100 discovery patients were randomly split 7:3 into training and test sets. The study also compared thyroid tissue and blood T-cell repertoires from several Graves' hyperthyroidism patients. Following sampling, methimazole starting at 30 mg daily was given to hyperthyroidism patients, and high-dose intravenous methylprednisolone was given to ophthalmopathy patients. TCR Vbeta CDR3 sequencing of 140 or so peripheral blood samples (fewer than 45 ophthalmopathy, roughly 74 hyperthyroidism and 17 progressor patients) is reported in the paper. On the study overall, not on this receptor specifically: During validation, the model predicted progression to ophthalmopathy a median of around 6 months ahead of onset, with around 71% sensitivity and more than 72% specificity. A 13 V-J signature model separated ophthalmopathy from stable hyperthyroidism, with over 85% sensitivity and 81.08% specificity in cross-validation and 80%/75% in testing. Most expanded thyroid clonotypes (frequency above 0.001) were also detected in blood, a finding suggesting that blood repertoires may reflect thyroid immune responses. No statistical method was used to fix the sample size in advance, and group allocation was not hidden from the investigators.

Stable Graves' hyperthyroidism was defined as the absence of progression to ophthalmopathy over 18 months of follow-up. Hyperthyroidism patients were newly diagnosed, with disease duration under 2 months, and aged 18 to 65 years. The study excluded patients with uncontrolled infections, other autoimmune diseases, pregnancy or lactation. Clinical symptoms, serum thyroxine and TRAb, thyroid ultrasound, and orbital computed tomography formed the basis for the diagnoses. PBMCs were separated from roughly 10 ml of fresh peripheral blood using Ficoll-Paque density gradient centrifugation. Trizol reagent was used to extract total RNA, and RNA quality was then checked on an Agilent 2100 Bioanalyzer. The TCR beta CDR3 regions were amplified from RNA transcripts. For the first round of RT-PCR on the TCR CDR3, the HTBI primer set was used together with the Qiagen OneStep RT-PCR kit. The libraries were constructed in a second round of multiplex PCR and then size-selected and purified. Paired-end sequencing of the libraries was performed with 100 bp reads on an Illumina HiSeq2000. The source study handled its data this way. SOAPnuke was used to process the raw data, throwing out any read that contained adapters or uncalled bases, had a mean Phred below 15, or lacked an exact constant-primer or identifier match. COPE v1.2.5 was used to merge high-quality paired reads, and clonotypes were defined as unique nucleotide sequences. MiTCR v1.1 was used to align clonotypes to the IMGT TRBV, TRBD and TRBJ reference segments. Only V-J combinations with frequency above 0.0001, covering approximately 99% of repertoires, were analysed. A TCS score was defined as the ratio between F50 (clonal expansion) and ExV (chaos), using BLOSUM62-based TCRdist between CDR3 peptides within each V-J. Welch's t-statistics and random forest reduced 514 V-J features to 10 to 15, which were used in a naive Bayes classifier (R e1071). TCRdb reanalyzed the raw reads on its own, using fastp at Q25 for trimming and MiXCR for clone calling, and kept in-frame beta chains. Entries are consolidated by CDR3 protein sequence, retaining the most common genes and DNA. The V and J calls and clone size come from TCRdb's table, not from the authors' own analysis. The table for this sample lists 500,000 to 550,000 distinct CDR3 sequences; roughly 20% of them were counted only once. The top ten clonotypes cover 26% of the sample.

The cysteine opens and the phenylalanine closes a CDR3 of 15 amino acids. Only the CDR3 DNA stays, 45 bases, in frame from base 1. Trimming takes 8 bases off V and 5 bases off J; junction bases not matched to a gene: 11. This clonotype was counted ten times or more. Its cognate antigen has yet to be identified. No qualities accompany the bases; no much larger clone lies one base away. Sample: blood. The receptor comes from a man between 18 and 35 years old with Graves' hyperthyroidism. This sequence uses TRBV12-3 or TRBV12-4 and TRBJ1-5; TRBD1 lines up with 8 middle nucleotides. At the DNA level, the sequence is TGTGCCAGCGCCCCAGCGGACAGGGCTTATCAGCCCCAGCATTTT. Translated, this gives CASAPADRAYQPQHF.